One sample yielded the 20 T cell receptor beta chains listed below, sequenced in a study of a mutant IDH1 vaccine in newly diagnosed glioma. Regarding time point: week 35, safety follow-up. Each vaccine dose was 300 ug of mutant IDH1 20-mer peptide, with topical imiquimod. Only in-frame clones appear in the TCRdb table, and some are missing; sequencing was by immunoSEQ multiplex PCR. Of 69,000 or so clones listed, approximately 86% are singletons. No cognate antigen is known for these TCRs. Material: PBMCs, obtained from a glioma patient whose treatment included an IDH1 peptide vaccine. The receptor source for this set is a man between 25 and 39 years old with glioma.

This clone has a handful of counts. The CDR3 DNA reads as TGCGCCAGCAGCTGGGGACTAGCGGGGGGGCCAGGTGGAGAGACCCAGTACTTC. This encodes CASSWGLAGGPGGETQYF. This chain uses TRBV5-1 with TRBJ2-5; TRBD2 agrees at 16 bases. There are 18 residues in the CDR3. After removal of 3 bases from V and 4 bases from J, the junction contained 9 bases not matched to a gene. In germline, CDR1 is SGHRS, CDR2 YFSETQ.

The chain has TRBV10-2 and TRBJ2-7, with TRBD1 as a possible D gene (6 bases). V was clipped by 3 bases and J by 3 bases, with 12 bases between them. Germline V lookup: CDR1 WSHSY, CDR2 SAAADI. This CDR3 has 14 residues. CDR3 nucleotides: TGCGCCAGCAGTGAACAGGGACCAAACTACGAGCAGTACTTC. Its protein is CASSEQGPNYEQYF.

The CDR3 DNA reads as TGTGCCAGTATCTCCCGGAAGACCACCGGGGAGCTGTTTTTT. This encodes CASISRKTTGELFF. The chain employs TRBV19 and TRBJ2-2; no clear D gene. This CDR3 region has 14 residues. Deletions cut 7 bases from V and 4 bases from J, with 13 bases between. Germline V gene data show CDR1 as LNHDA and CDR2 as SQIVND (reference sequence).

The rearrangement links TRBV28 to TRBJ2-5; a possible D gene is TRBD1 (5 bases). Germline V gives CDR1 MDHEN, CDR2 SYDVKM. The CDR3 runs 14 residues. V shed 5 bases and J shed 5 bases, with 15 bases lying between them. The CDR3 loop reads CASSQIGASETQYF. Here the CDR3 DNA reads TGTGCCAGCAGTCAGATAGGGGCTTCGGAGACCCAGTACTTC.

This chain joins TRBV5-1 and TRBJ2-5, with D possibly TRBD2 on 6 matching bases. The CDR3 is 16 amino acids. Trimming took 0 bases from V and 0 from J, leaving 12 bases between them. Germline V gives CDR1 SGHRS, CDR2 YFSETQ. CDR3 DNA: TGCGCCAGCAGCTTGGGCATAGCGGCCAACCAAGAGACCCAGTACTTC. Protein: CASSLGIAANQETQYF.

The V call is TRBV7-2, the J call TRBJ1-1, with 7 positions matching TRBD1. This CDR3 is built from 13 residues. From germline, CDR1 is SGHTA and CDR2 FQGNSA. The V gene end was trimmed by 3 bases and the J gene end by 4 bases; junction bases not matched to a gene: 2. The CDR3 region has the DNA TGTGCCAGCAGCTTGGGACAGAGCACTGAAGCTTTCTTT. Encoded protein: CASSLGQSTEAFF. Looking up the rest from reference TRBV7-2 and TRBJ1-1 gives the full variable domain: GAGVSQSPSNKVTEKGKDVELRCDPISGHTALYWYRQSLGQGLEFLIYFQGNSAPDKSGLPSDRFSAERTGGSVSTLTIQRTQQEDSAVYLCASSLGQSTEAFFGQGTRLTVV.

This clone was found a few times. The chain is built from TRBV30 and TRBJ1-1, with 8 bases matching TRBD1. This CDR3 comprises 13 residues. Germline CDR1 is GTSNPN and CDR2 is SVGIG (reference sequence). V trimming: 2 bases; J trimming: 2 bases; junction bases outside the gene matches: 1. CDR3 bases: TGTGCCTGGAGTCAGGGGGCCAACACTGAAGCTTTCTTT. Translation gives CAWSQGANTEAFF.

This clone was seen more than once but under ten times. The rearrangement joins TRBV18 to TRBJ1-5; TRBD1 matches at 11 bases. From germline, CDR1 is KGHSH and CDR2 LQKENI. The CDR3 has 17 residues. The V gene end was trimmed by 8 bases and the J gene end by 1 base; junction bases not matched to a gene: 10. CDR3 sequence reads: CASADRTGGASNQPQHF. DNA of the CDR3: TGTGCCAGCGCGGATAGGACAGGGGGCGCGAGCAATCAGCCCCAGCATTTT.

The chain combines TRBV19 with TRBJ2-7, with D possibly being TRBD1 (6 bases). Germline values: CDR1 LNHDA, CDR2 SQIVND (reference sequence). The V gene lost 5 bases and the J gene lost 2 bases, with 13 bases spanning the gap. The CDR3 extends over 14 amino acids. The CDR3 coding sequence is TGTGCCAGTAGTCCAGGACAGATGACCTACGAGCAGTACTTC. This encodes CASSPGQMTYEQYF.

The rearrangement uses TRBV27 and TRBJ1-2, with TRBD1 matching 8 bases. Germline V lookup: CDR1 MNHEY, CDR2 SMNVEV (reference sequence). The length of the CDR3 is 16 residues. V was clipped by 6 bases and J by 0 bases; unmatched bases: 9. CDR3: CASRTQGVSSNYGYTF. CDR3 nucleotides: TGTGCCAGCAGGACACAGGGGGTGTCCTCTAACTATGGCTACACCTTC.

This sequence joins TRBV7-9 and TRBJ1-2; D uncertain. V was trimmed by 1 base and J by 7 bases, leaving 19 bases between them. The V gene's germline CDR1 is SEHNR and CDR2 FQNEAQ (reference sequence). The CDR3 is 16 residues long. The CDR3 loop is CASSLGSGTSVGGYTF. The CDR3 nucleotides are TGTGCCAGCAGCTTAGGGTCAGGAACGTCGGTGGGTGGCTACACCTTC.

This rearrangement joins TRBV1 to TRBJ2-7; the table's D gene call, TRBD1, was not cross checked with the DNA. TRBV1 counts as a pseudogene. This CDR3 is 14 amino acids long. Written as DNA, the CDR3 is TGCACCAGCAGAACCGGGGACAGCTTCTACGAGCAGTACTTC. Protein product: CTSRTGDSFYEQYF.

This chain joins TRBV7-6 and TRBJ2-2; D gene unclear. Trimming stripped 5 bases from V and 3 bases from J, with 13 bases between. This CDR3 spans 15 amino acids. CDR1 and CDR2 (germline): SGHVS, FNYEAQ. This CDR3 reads CASSLFFGDTGELFF. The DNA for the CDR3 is TGTGCCAGCAGCCTTTTTTTCGGCGACACCGGGGAGCTGTTTTTT.

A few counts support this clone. The CDR3 coding sequence is TGTGCCAGCAGTTTTGCAGGGATTAGCTCCTACGAGCAGTACTTC. This translates into CASSFAGISSYEQYF. The V and J genes are TRBV27 and TRBJ2-7; D perhaps matches TRBD1 (5 bases). This CDR3 region has 15 residues. CDR1 and CDR2 (germline): MNHEY, SMNVEV (reference sequence). V was trimmed by 3 bases and J by 0 bases, leaving 12 bases between them.

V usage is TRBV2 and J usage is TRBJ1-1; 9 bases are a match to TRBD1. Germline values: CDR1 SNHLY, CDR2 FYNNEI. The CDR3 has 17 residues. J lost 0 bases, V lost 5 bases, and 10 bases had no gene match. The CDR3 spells CASSLRGTGSMNTEAFF. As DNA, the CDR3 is TGTGCCAGCAGTTTACGCGGGACAGGGAGCATGAACACTGAAGCTTTCTTT.

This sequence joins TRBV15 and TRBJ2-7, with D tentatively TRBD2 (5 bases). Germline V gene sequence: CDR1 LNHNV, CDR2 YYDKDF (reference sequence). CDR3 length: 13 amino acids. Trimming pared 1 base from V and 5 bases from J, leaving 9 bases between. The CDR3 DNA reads TGTGCCACCAGCAGAGGCCTAGCAGACGAGCAGTACTTC. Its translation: CATSRGLADEQYF. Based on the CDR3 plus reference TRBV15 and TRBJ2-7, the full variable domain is DAMVIQNPRYQVTQFGKPVTLSCSQTLNHNVMYWYQQKSSQAPKLLFHYYDKDFNNEADTPDNFQSRRPNTSFCFLDIRSPGLGDTAMYLCATSRGLADEQYFGPGTRLTVT.

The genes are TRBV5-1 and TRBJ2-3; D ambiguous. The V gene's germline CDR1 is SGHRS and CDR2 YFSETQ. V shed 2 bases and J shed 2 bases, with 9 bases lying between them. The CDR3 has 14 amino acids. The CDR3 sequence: CASSLQLFTDTQYF. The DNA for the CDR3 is TGCGCCAGCAGCTTACAGCTGTTCACAGATACGCAGTATTTT.

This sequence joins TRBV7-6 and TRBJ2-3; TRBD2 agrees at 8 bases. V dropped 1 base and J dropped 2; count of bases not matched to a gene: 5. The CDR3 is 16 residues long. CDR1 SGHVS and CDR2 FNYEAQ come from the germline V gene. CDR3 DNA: TGTGCCAGCAGCTTAGGGTTAGCGGGATTCACAGATACGCAGTATTTT. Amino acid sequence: CASSLGLAGFTDTQYF. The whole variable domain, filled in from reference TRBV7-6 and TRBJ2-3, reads GAGVSQSPRYKVTKRGQDVALRCDPISGHVSLYWYRQALGQGPEFLTYFNYEAQQDKSGLPNDRFSAERPEGSISTLTIQRTEQRDSAMYRCASSLGLAGFTDTQYFGPGTRLTVL.

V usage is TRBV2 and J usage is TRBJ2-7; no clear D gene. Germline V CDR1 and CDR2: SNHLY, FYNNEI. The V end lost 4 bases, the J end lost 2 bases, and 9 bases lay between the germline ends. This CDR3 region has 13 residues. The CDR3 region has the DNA TGTGCCAGCAGTGTCCAGAAACCCTACGAGCAGTACTTC. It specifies CASSVQKPYEQYF.

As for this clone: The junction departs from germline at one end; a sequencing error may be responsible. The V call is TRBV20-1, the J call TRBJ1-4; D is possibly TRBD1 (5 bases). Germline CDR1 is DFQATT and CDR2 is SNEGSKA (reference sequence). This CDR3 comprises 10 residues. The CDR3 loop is CSARPDSPIF. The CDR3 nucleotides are TGCAGTGCCCGGCCCGACAGCCCCATTTTT.